The 3 T cell receptor beta chains below come from one sample, sequenced in a study of blood T cell repertoires in COVID-19. The protocol was immunoSEQ multiplex PCR, while the TCRdb copy is restricted to in-frame clones and leaves out a portion. Found here are 150,000 to 200,000 clones, 75% to 80% of them singletons; the top ten hold about 25%. Sequencing was carried out using peripheral blood. These receptors all come from a woman in her 70s with acute or convalescent COVID-19.

The chain uses TRBV27 and TRBJ2-3; D gene uncertain. Germline CDR1 MNHEY, CDR2 SMNVEV (reference sequence). The germline V and J ends were trimmed by 5 bases and 0 bases, with 21 bases remaining between them. This CDR3 spans 18 amino acids. The CDR3 loop reads CASSPRFRVETSTDTQYF. The CDR3 bases are TGTGCCAGCAGTCCCCGGTTTCGGGTGGAAACTAGCACAGATACGCAGTATTTT.

The chain employs TRBV27 and TRBJ2-4; 8 bases align to TRBD1. Germline CDR1 MNHEY, CDR2 SMNVEV (reference sequence). V lost 6 bases, J lost 8 bases, and 9 bases stayed unmatched. The CDR3 sequence is 14 residues long. CDR3 residues: CASSGRQGMDIQYF. The CDR3 nucleotides are TGTGCCAGCAGCGGAAGACAGGGGATGGACATTCAGTACTTC.

A single count supports this clone. V is TRBV2 and J is TRBJ1-6; D perhaps matches TRBD1 (5 bases). V shed 7 bases and J shed 11 bases, with 24 bases lying between them. Per germline, CDR1 SNHLY and CDR2 FYNNEI. The CDR3 runs to 16 residues. CDR3 loop: CASTFRVGTGRTPLHF. CDR3 DNA sequence: TGTGCCAGCACCTTCCGAGTAGGGACTGGTAGAACACCCCTCCACTTT. Using reference TRBV2 and TRBJ1-6 for the parts outside the CDR3, the full variable domain is EPEVTQTPSHQVTQMGQEVILRCVPISNHLYFYWYRQILGQKVEFLVSFYNNEISEKSEIFDDQFSVERPDGSNFTLKIRSTKLEDSAMYFCASTFRVGTGRTPLHFGNGTRLTVT.